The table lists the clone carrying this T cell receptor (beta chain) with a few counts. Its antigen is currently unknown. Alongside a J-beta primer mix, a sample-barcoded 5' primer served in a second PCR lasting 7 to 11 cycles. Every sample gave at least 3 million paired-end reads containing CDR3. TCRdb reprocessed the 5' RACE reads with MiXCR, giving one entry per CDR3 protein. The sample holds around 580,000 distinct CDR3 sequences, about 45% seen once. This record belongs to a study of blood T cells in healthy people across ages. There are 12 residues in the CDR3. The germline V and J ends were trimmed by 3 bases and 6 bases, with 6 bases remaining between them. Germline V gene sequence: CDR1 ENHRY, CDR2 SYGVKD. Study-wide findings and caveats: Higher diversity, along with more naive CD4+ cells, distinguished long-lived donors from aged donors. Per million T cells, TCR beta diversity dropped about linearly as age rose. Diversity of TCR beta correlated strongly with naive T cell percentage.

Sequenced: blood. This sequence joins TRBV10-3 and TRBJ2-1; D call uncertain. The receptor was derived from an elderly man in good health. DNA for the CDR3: TGTGCCATCAGTGACGCGCTCAATGAGCAGTTCTTC. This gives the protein CAISDALNEQFF.